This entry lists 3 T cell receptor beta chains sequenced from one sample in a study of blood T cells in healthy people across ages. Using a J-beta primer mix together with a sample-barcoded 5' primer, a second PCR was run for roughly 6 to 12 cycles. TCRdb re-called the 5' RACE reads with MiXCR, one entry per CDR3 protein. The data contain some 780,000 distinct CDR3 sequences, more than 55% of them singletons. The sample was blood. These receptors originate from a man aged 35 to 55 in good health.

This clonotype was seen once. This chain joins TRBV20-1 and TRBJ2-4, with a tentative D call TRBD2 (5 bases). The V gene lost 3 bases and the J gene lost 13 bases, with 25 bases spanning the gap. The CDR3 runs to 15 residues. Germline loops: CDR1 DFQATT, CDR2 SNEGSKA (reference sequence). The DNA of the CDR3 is TGCAGTGCTAGGCCTGTGGAGATAGCGTCTAATGAGCAGTACTTC. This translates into CSARPVEIASNEQYF.

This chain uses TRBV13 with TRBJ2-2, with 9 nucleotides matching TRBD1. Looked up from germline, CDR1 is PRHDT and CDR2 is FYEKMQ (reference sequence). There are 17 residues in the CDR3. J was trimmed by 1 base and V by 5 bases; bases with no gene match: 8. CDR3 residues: CASSQVWGQGNTGELFF. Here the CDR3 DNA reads TGTGCCAGCAGCCAAGTCTGGGGACAGGGGAACACCGGGGAGCTGTTTTTT.

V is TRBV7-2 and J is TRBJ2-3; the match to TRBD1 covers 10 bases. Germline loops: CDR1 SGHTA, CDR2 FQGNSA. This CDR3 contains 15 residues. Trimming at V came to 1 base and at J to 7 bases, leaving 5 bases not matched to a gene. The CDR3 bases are TGTGCCAGCAGCTTAGGGAGACAGGGGGCGAATACGCAGTATTTT. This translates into CASSLGRQGANTQYF.